This TCR beta chain was sequenced for a study of blood T cell repertoires in COVID-19. Clones were sequenced by immunoSEQ multiplex PCR, and TCRdb holds only the in-frame ones, with some missing. The sample lists approximately 45,000 clones; around 86% were seen once. Sequencing was done on a sample of peripheral blood. The receptor's source is an elderly woman with COVID-19, enrolled during active disease.

The CDR3 protein is CAWMSRVDYGYTF. For the CDR3, the DNA is TGTGCCTGGATGTCCAGGGTGGACTATGGCTACACCTTC. The V call is TRBV30, the J call TRBJ1-2; perhaps TRBD1 as D (5 bases). V lost 4 bases and J 3 bases, leaving 12 bases between the germline ends. The CDR3 extends over 13 amino acids. The germline V gene encodes CDR1 GTSNPN and CDR2 SVGIG (reference sequence).